This passage covers 27 T cell receptor beta chains from one sample sequenced in a study of vaccination effects on CD4 cells after COVID-19. Sequencing followed a ViraFEST assay step that expanded antigen-specific CD4+ T cells with viral peptide pools. On roughly day 9 of culture, CD4+ T cells were separated out. The infection with SARS-CoV-2 (confirmed by PCR) occurred in this person between March and December 2020. Clones were sequenced by immunoSEQ multiplex PCR, and TCRdb holds only the in-frame ones, with some missing. The data contain 55,000 to 90,000 clones, under 85% of them singletons. These receptors have no identified antigens. The material was CD4+ T cells from PBMCs cultured with HIV peptides, obtained before COVID-19 vaccination. Specified subset: HIV-1 Nef peptide pool negative control/reference culture. The source is a human donor who had a prior SARS-CoV-2 infection.

In this sample, this clone turned up once. This chain joins TRBV18 and TRBJ1-3; D possibly corresponds to TRBD1 (5 bases). This CDR3 comprises 15 residues. The V gene's germline CDR1 is KGHSH and CDR2 LQKENI. The V gene lost 2 bases and the J gene lost 1 base, with 9 bases spanning the gap. As DNA, the CDR3 is TGTGCCAGCTCACCAACCCAGGGATCTGGAAACACCATATATTTT. This sequence encodes CASSPTQGSGNTIYF. The variable domain in full, completed from reference TRBV18 and TRBJ1-3, reads NAGVMQNPRHLVRRRGQEARLRCSPMKGHSHVYWYRQLPEEGLKFMVYLQKENIIDESGMPKERFSAEFPKEGPSILRIQQVVRGDSAAYFCASSPTQGSGNTIYFGEGSWLTVV.

The gene calls are TRBV27 and TRBJ1-6, with D perhaps matching TRBD1 (6 bases). The CDR3 loop spans 16 amino acids. With 0 bases removed from V and 10 bases from J, the gap between germline ends came to 16 bases. The germline CDR1 and CDR2 sequences are MNHEY and SMNVEV (reference sequence). The CDR3 is CASSLSAGGGFSPLHF. The CDR3 DNA is TGTGCCAGCAGTTTATCAGCGGGGGGCGGCTTCTCACCCCTCCACTTT.

CDR3 sequence: CASSGGAVEQFF. The CDR3 DNA is TGTGCCAGCAGTGGAGGGGCGGTGGAGCAGTTCTTC. The chain recombines TRBV2 with TRBJ2-1; D is possibly TRBD1 or TRBD2 (5 bases each). Germline assignment: CDR1 SNHLY and CDR2 FYNNEI. The CDR3 loop spans 12 amino acids. Deletions cut 4 bases from V and 10 bases from J, with 11 bases between.

CDR3 loop: CASSFRDRGPYEQYF. The DNA for the CDR3 is TGTGCCAGCAGCTTCCGGGACAGGGGTCCCTACGAGCAGTACTTC. This rearrangement joins TRBV5-6 to TRBJ2-7; 10 bases match TRBD1. CDR1 SGHDT and CDR2 YYEEEE come from the germline V gene. The CDR3 covers 15 residues. V trimming: 2 bases; J trimming: 2 bases; junction bases outside the gene matches: 4.

J is TRBJ1-4 and V is TRBV4-2; D remains ambiguous. Between the trimmed V and J ends, which lost 0 bases and 8 bases, there was a span of 10 bases. The CDR3 covers 14 residues. The germline CDR1 and CDR2 sequences are LGHNA and YNFKEQ. The CDR3 region has the DNA TGTGCCAGCAGCCAAGAGCTATCGGACGAAAAACTGTTTTTT. Residues: CASSQELSDEKLFF.

This clone was picked up a small number of times. The chain links TRBV4-2 to TRBJ2-3, with unresolved D. There are 16 residues in the CDR3. The ends were cut back, 4 bases at V and 0 bases at J, with 14 bases in the middle. From germline, CDR1 is LGHNA and CDR2 YNFKEQ. CDR3 protein: CASSPHSQRSTDTQYF. DNA for the CDR3: TGTGCCAGCAGCCCCCATTCGCAGCGTAGCACAGATACGCAGTATTTT.

The chain's CDR3 is CASSRQYEQYF. DNA of the CDR3: TGTGCCAGCTCTCGACAGTACGAGCAGTACTTC. The V gene is TRBV18, the J gene TRBJ2-7, with D perhaps matching TRBD1 (5 bases). Trimming pared 6 bases from V and 4 bases from J, leaving 7 bases between. The germline V gene has CDR1 KGHSH and CDR2 LQKENI. The CDR3 extends over 11 amino acids.

CDR3 bases: TGTGCCACCAGCAGAGTAGGCCGGGATGGCTACACCTTC. Its protein product is CATSRVGRDGYTF. The gene calls are TRBV15 and TRBJ1-2; D gene unclear. Per the germline V gene, CDR1 is LNHNV and CDR2 is YYDKDF (reference sequence). The CDR3 is 13 amino acids. Trimming took 1 base from V and 6 from J, leaving 9 bases between them.

This clone appeared a few times. This chain links TRBV6-5 with TRBJ2-1; 9 bases align to TRBD2. The V segment lost 6 bases and the J segment 6 bases; nucleotides outside the gene matches: 9. Germline-derived CDR1 and CDR2 are MNHEY and SVGAGI. The CDR3 is 15 amino acids. CDR3 sequence: CASRDQRGASNEQFF. The CDR3 DNA sequence: TGTGCCAGCAGAGACCAGCGGGGGGCAAGCAATGAGCAGTTCTTC.

The chain is built from TRBV18 and TRBJ1-2; D unclear. V was trimmed by 4 bases and J by 4 bases, leaving 10 bases between them. The CDR3 length is 13 residues. Germline CDR1 KGHSH, CDR2 LQKENI. The CDR3 protein is CASSLDKFYGYTF. DNA of the CDR3: TGTGCCAGCTCACTAGACAAGTTCTATGGCTACACCTTC. The whole variable domain, remainder taken from reference TRBV18 and TRBJ1-2, is NAGVMQNPRHLVRRRGQEARLRCSPMKGHSHVYWYRQLPEEGLKFMVYLQKENIIDESGMPKERFSAEFPKEGPSILRIQQVVRGDSAAYFCASSLDKFYGYTFGSGTRLTVV.

The J gene is TRBJ1-4, the V gene TRBV27; D may be TRBD1 (5 bases). The CDR3 length is 13 residues. Looked up from germline, CDR1 is MNHEY and CDR2 is SMNVEV (reference sequence). Trimming pared 3 bases from V and 13 bases from J, leaving 15 bases between. CDR3 amino acids: CASSFVGTPRLFF. CDR3 coding DNA: TGTGCCAGCAGTTTTGTAGGGACCCCAAGACTGTTTTTT.

This sequence joins TRBV29-1 and TRBJ2-3, with 10 nucleotides matching TRBD2. Per germline, CDR1 SQVTM and CDR2 ANQGSEA. The CDR3 totals 16 residues. V gave up 4 bases and J gave up 2 bases; unmatched junction bases: 9. CDR3 residues: CSVVASAGGHTDTQYF. CDR3 in DNA: TGCAGCGTTGTCGCCTCAGCGGGGGGGCACACAGATACGCAGTATTTT.

This chain connects TRBV30 to TRBJ2-7, with 7 bases identical to TRBD2. Germline V gives CDR1 GTSNPN, CDR2 SVGIG (reference sequence). The V gene end was trimmed by 0 bases and the J gene end by 3 bases; junction bases not matched to a gene: 8. The CDR3 is 15 residues long. The CDR3 is CAWSVRTSGDYEQYF. CDR3 coding DNA: TGTGCCTGGAGTGTACGGACCAGCGGGGACTACGAGCAGTACTTC.

The genes are TRBV2 and TRBJ2-7; D gene unclear. V was pared by 6 bases and J by 0 bases, with 12 bases between. This CDR3 contains 14 residues. The germline CDR1 and CDR2 sequences are SNHLY and FYNNEI. The CDR3, as DNA: TGTGCCAGCAGCCCCCAAGCCGGCTCCTACGAGCAGTACTTC. Translation: CASSPQAGSYEQYF.

The chain links TRBV11-3 to TRBJ2-1, with D unclear. V was shortened by 1 base and J by 3 bases, with 7 bases between the two germline ends. The CDR3 is 14 residues long. Germline loops: CDR1 SGHNT, CDR2 YENEEA. For the CDR3, the DNA is TGTGCCAGCAGCTTAGGGGTTCACTACAATGAGCAGTTCTTC. Translated: CASSLGVHYNEQFF.

This chain uses TRBV6-1 with TRBJ1-3; D gene uncertain. The germline V gene encodes CDR1 MNHNS and CDR2 SASEGT. Trimming left V 3 bases short and J 0 bases short, with 6 bases between. The CDR3 runs 14 residues. The CDR3 bases are TGTGCCAGCAGTGACACCCGCTCTGGAAACACCATATATTTT. Its translation: CASSDTRSGNTIYF.

Points on this clone: The conserved final phenylalanine or tryptophan is absent from the CDR3, which likely points to a read error. It is unclear where the CDR3 begins or ends on the DNA, so no DNA is shown, and the CDR3 is as TCRdb lists it. This chain joins TRBV3-1 (or the pseudogene TRBV3-2) and TRBJ1-1. The CDR3 totals 12 residues, both ends included. Germline CDR1 reads LGHDT; CDR2 reads YNNKEL (reference sequence). The CDR3 loop is CASSQGPAPPTV.

The CDR3 protein is CASSIDGPRGAFF. The DNA for the CDR3 is TGTGCCAGTAGTATAGATGGCCCCCGGGGTGCTTTCTTT. J is TRBJ1-1 and V is TRBV19; D remains unclear. The CDR3 runs to 13 residues. V was cut by 0 bases and J by 11 bases, with 13 bases left in between. Germline V gene sequence: CDR1 LNHDA, CDR2 SQIVND (reference sequence).

This clone was observed a handful of times. This chain connects TRBV9 to TRBJ1-6, with TRBD1 identical over 7 bases. The germline V gene encodes CDR1 SGDLS and CDR2 YYNGEE. The V and J ends lost 4 bases and 2 bases, in that order; junction bases with no gene match: 9. This CDR3 spans 17 amino acids. The CDR3 sequence: CASSKRDRRPYNSPLHF. CDR3 DNA sequence: TGTGCCAGCAGCAAACGGGACAGAAGACCCTATAATTCACCCCTCCACTTT. The full variable domain, rest sourced from reference TRBV9 and TRBJ1-6, is DSGVTQTPKHLITATGQRVTLRCSPRSGDLSVYWYQQSLDQGLQFLIQYYNGEERAKGNILERFSAQQFPDLHSELNLSSLELGDSALYFCASSKRDRRPYNSPLHFGNGTRLTVT.

This clone was found a few times. The chain uses TRBV5-1 and TRBJ1-1; 8 bases map to TRBD1. CDR1 is SGHRS, CDR2 YFSETQ, per germline. The CDR3 has 15 residues. The J segment lost 3 bases and the V segment lost 4 bases, leaving 8 bases of the junction unmatched. The CDR3 region is CASSIRQGSDTEAFF. The CDR3 bases are TGCGCCAGCAGCATTCGACAGGGGTCGGACACTGAAGCTTTCTTT.

V usage is TRBV27 and J usage is TRBJ1-1; TRBD1 matches at 9 bases. This CDR3 is 18 amino acids long. V was pared by 6 bases and J by 3 bases, with 17 bases of the junction left unmatched. Germline CDR1 MNHEY, CDR2 SMNVEV (reference sequence). CDR3 in amino acids: CASSETTGQGEWDTEAFF. CDR3 nucleotides: TGTGCCAGCAGCGAAACCACGGGACAGGGAGAATGGGACACTGAAGCTTTCTTT.

The V call is TRBV5-4, the J call TRBJ2-3; weak D call: TRBD1 (5 bases). The CDR3 loop spans 14 amino acids. Trimming took 0 bases from V and 1 from J, leaving 6 bases between them. The V gene's germline CDR1 is SGHNT and CDR2 YYREEE (reference sequence). In nucleotides, the CDR3 is TGTGCCAGCAGCTTGGAACAGGGCACAGATACGCAGTATTTT. Its translation is CASSLEQGTDTQYF. The full variable domain, with the rest looked up from reference TRBV5-4 and TRBJ2-3, is ETGVTQSPTHLIKTRGQQVTLRCSSQSGHNTVSWYQQALGQGPQFIFQYYREEENGRGNFPPRFSGLQFPNYSSELNVNALELDDSALYLCASSLEQGTDTQYFGPGTRLTVL.

The chain uses TRBV11-2 and TRBJ2-7, with D perhaps TRBD1 (5 bases). The V gene lost 5 bases and the J gene lost 6 bases, with 14 bases spanning the gap. The CDR3 loop spans 13 amino acids. The germline CDR1 and CDR2 sequences are SGHAT and FQNNGV. Here the CDR3 DNA reads TGTGCCAGCAGCCTCCAAGGGGTTTTCGAGCAGTACTTC. Protein: CASSLQGVFEQYF. Full variable domain (missing parts from reference TRBV11-2 and TRBJ2-7): EAGVAQSPRYKIIEKRQSVAFWCNPISGHATLYWYQQILGQGPKLLIQFQNNGVVDDSQLPKDRFSAERLKGVDSTLKIQPAKLEDSAVYLCASSLQGVFEQYFGPGTRLTVT.

This chain connects TRBV7-2 to TRBJ2-5; 7 positions agree with TRBD1. The CDR3 has 19 amino acids. V was clipped by 3 bases and J by 4 bases; unmatched bases: 20. Germline V gene sequence: CDR1 SGHTA, CDR2 FQGNSA. In DNA, the CDR3 is TGTGCCAGCAGCTTTAAGGGGGCCAGCCGGGTCGTAAGGGGAGAGACCCAGTACTTC. Translation: CASSFKGASRVVRGETQYF.

The V gene is TRBV7-2, the J gene TRBJ2-1, with 9 nucleotides matching TRBD2. Looked up from germline, CDR1 is SGHTA and CDR2 is FQGNSA. V gave up 7 bases and J gave up 9 bases; unmatched junction bases: 19. This CDR3 is 17 amino acids long. The CDR3 loop is CASTPPRLGGGDSEQFF. CDR3 bases: TGTGCCAGCACTCCCCCTCGGCTCGGCGGGGGGGATAGTGAGCAGTTCTTC.

The gene calls are TRBV20-1 and TRBJ2-3; 8 positions agree with TRBD2. Germline V CDR1 and CDR2: DFQATT, SNEGSKA (reference sequence). This CDR3 is built from 14 residues. Trimming took 3 bases from V and 6 from J; bases not matched to a gene: 8. The CDR3 DNA follows: TGCAGTGCTAGTGACGTGGGCGGGGGGGATACGCAGTATTTT. Protein: CSASDVGGGDTQYF.

Only one count was recorded for this clone. This chain connects TRBV27 to TRBJ1-5, with TRBD1 identical over 10 bases. CDR1 and CDR2 (germline): MNHEY, SMNVEV (reference sequence). V shed 6 bases and J 6 bases; nucleotides not matched to a gene: 11. CDR3 length: 16 residues. The CDR3 bases are TGTGCCAGCAGCCCAACCACGACAGGGGGCATTCAGCCCCAGCATTTT. Translating it yields CASSPTTTGGIQPQHF.